The rows below give T cell receptor beta chains drawn from one sample of a study of blood T cell repertoires in COVID-19. Clones were sequenced by immunoSEQ multiplex PCR, and TCRdb holds only the in-frame ones, with some missing. The sample has 470,000 or so clones, over 75% seen once. The sample consisted of peripheral blood. The receptors were sampled from a human donor in a cohort sampled during active COVID-19. Each CDR3 is given with its conserved first and last residue. The order of the fields is CDR3 DNA, CDR3 protein, D gene, V gene, J gene. D genes are given only for firm matches.

DNA: TGTGCCAGCAGTGGCCTCTCGGGGGGGCGCCCGGATGGCTACACCTTC; CDR3: CASSGLSGGRPDGYTF; D: NA; V: TRBV6-4; J: TRBJ1-2
DNA: TGTGCCAGCAGCCTCAGGACTGACTACGAGCAGTACTTC; CDR3: CASSLRTDYEQYF; D: NA; V: TRBV13; J: TRBJ2-7
DNA: TGTGCCAGCAGCTTAGGCGGGGAGTACAATGAGCAGTTCTTC; CDR3: CASSLGGEYNEQFF; D: NA; V: TRBV11-1; J: TRBJ2-1
DNA: TGTGCCAGCAGCCACACAGGACAGGGGGCTTACTATGGCTACACCTTC; CDR3: CASSHTGQGAYYGYTF; D: TRBD1; V: TRBV9; J: TRBJ1-2
DNA: TGTGCCAGCAGTGAATGGGGCAGGAACACTGAAGCTTTCTTT; CDR3: CASSEWGRNTEAFF; D: NA; V: TRBV25-1; J: TRBJ1-1
DNA: TGTGCCAGCTCACCACCGACAATTCCCTACGAGCAGTACTTC; CDR3: CASSPPTIPYEQYF; D: NA; V: TRBV18; J: TRBJ2-7
DNA: TGTGCCAGCAGCCTTTTAGCGGCGAGAAATGAGCAGTTCTTC; CDR3: CASSLLAARNEQFF; D: NA; V: TRBV3-1/TRBV3-2; J: TRBJ2-1
DNA: TGTGCCAGCAGCGTAGGGACCGGCAGGGGGCGGCGGGGCACTGAAGCTTTCTTT; CDR3: CASSVGTGRGRRGTEAFF; D: TRBD1; V: TRBV9; J: TRBJ1-1
DNA: TGTGCCAGCAGCTTAAGCGGGGCACTCTACGAGCAGTACTTC; CDR3: CASSLSGALYEQYF; D: TRBD2; V: TRBV7-2; J: TRBJ2-7
DNA: TGTGCCAGCATGGGACAGGGCATCAATCAGCCCCAGCATTTT; CDR3: CASMGQGINQPQHF; D: TRBD1; V: TRBV25-1; J: TRBJ1-5
DNA: TGTGCCAGCAGCCTCCTCCCCGGGGAGCTGTTTTTT; CDR3: CASSLLPGELFF; D: NA; V: TRBV11-2; J: TRBJ2-2
DNA: TGTGCCAGCAGCCAACCCCGGACAGGGGCCTATGGCTACACCTTC; CDR3: CASSQPRTGAYGYTF; D: TRBD1; V: TRBV4-2; J: TRBJ1-2
DNA: TGTGCCAGCAGTTTCTCTAACTATGGCTACACCTTC; CDR3: CASSFSNYGYTF; D: NA; V: TRBV12-3/TRBV12-4; J: TRBJ1-2
DNA: TGCGCCAGCAGCTTGATCCCCGGTGACTATGGCTACACCTTC; CDR3: CASSLIPGDYGYTF; D: NA; V: TRBV5-1; J: TRBJ1-2
DNA: TGTGCCAGCAGTTTAGGAGGGAATGGCTACACCTTC; CDR3: CASSLGGNGYTF; D: NA; V: TRBV12-3/TRBV12-4; J: TRBJ1-2
DNA: TGTGCCAGCAGTTTATCGGGGACAGATTTCTACGAGCAGTACTTC; CDR3: CASSLSGTDFYEQYF; D: TRBD1; V: TRBV27; J: TRBJ2-7
DNA: TGTGCCAGCAGCGTATACCTACAGGGGACTGGAAACACCATATATTTT; CDR3: CASSVYLQGTGNTIYF; D: TRBD1; V: TRBV28; J: TRBJ1-3
DNA: TGTGCCAGCAGCTTGGAGAGAATGAACACTGAAGCTTTCTTT; CDR3: CASSLERMNTEAFF; D: NA; V: TRBV7-2; J: TRBJ1-1
DNA: TGTGCCAGCAGTTACTCGTCCCAGTACTCTGGAAACACCATATATTTT; CDR3: CASSYSSQYSGNTIYF; D: NA; V: TRBV6-5; J: TRBJ1-3